This TCR beta chain was recorded in a study of CD4+ T cells in melanoma. A few counts support this clone. Its matching antigen is unknown. Data came from immunoSEQ multiplex PCR; TCRdb stores just in-frame clones and leaves some out. The data contain some 110,000 clones, 92% of them singletons. General study results and limits: A reported correlation linked neoantigen-specific CD4+ T cells to CD8+, macrophage and B cell function. Reportedly, melanoma neoantigen-specific CD4+ T cells showed varied differentiation states.

The sequence derives from a human donor with melanoma. The sample taken for sequencing was peripheral blood.

The CDR3 nucleotides are TGTGCTAGTGGCCCAGACAGGGTAACGCAGTATTTT. Protein: CASGPDRVTQYF. This rearrangement joins TRBV12-5 to TRBJ2-3; 7 nucleotides line up with TRBD1. The ends lost 6 bases at V and 9 bases at J; junction bases unmatched: 6. The CDR3 sequence is 12 residues long. Germline assignment: CDR1 LGHNT and CDR2 FRNRAP.